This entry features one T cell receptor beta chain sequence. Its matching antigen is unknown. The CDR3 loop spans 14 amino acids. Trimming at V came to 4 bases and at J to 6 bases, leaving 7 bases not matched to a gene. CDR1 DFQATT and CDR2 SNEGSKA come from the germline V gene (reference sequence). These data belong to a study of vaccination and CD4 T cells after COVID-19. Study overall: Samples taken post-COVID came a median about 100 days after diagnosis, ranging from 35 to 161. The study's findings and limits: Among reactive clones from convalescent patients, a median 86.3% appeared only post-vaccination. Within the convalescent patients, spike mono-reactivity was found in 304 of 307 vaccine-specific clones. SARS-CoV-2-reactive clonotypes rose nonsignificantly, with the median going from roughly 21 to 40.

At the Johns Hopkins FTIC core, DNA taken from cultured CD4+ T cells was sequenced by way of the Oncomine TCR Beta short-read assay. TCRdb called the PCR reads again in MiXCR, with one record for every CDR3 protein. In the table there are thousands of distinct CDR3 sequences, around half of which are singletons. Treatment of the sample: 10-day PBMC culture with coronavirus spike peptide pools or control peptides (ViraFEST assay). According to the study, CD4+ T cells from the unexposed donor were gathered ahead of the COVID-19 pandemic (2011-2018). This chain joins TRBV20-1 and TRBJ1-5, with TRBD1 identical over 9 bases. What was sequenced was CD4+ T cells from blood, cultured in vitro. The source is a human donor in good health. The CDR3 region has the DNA TGCAGTGCTACCGGGACAGGGTATGGTCAGCCCCAGCATTTT. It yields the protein CSATGTGYGQPQHF.